This T cell receptor beta chain was found in a study of blood T cell repertoires in COVID-19. Background on the study: Donors in the United States, Italy and Spain gave samples during acute or convalescent COVID-19. PBMCs, B-cell-depleted T cells, or T cells were the source of the cDNA or gDNA that made up the material.

The CDR3 spans 13 residues. Across 24 US areas, participants ranged in age from about 18 to 100 years. Donors were grouped by their self-reported clinical history. TCRdb's copy holds only in-frame clones and misses some; the assay was immunoSEQ multiplex PCR. The sample includes 450,000 or so clones, around 90% seen only once; the top ten take around 0.6%. Sequenced material: PBMCs or T cells enriched from blood (not recorded which). V usage is TRBV21-1 and J usage is TRBJ2-7; no check of the table's D call, TRBD1, against the DNA was made. TRBV21-1 is termed a pseudogene. The receptor was isolated from a man aged 18 to 30 who had recovered from COVID-19. CDR3 DNA sequence: TGTGCCAGCAGCAAAGGTACAGGGCTCGAGCAGTACTTC. This gives the protein CASSKGTGLEQYF.